What follows describes a single T cell receptor (beta chain). Its antigen remains unidentified. This sample was included in a study of beta chain features in type 1 diabetes. This CDR3 has 11 residues. Trimming pared 1 base from V and 5 bases from J, leaving 5 bases between. CDR1 DFQATT and CDR2 SNEGSKA come from the germline V gene (reference sequence). Study-wide results and caveats: For Type 1 diabetes patients, all four CD4+ subsets carried TCRB CDR3s that were moderately but significantly shorter. The VDJ junctions of type 1 diabetes patients carried fewer insertions and more deletions.

Reverse transcription of all isolated RNA meant that expressed TCRB transcripts were sequenced. Sequenced by immunoSEQ multiplex PCR; TCRdb stores in-frame clones only, minus some. The repertoire holds roughly 330,000 clones, with about 10% as singletons. This clonotype originated in a woman in her twenties or thirties in good health. V and J are TRBV20-1 and TRBJ2-5, with D unresolved. Sample: naive CD4+ T cells from blood. The CDR3 DNA reads TGCAGTGCTAGAGGGAGTGAGACCCAGTACTTC. As protein: CSARGSETQYF.